Below are 18 T cell receptor beta chains sequenced from a single sample in a study of T cell responses to AZD1222 COVID-19 vaccine (dated by TCRdb to 2020 to 2022). Library creation used the immunoSEQ multiplex PCR assay. Imported from immuneACCESS, the table was reduced by TCRdb to in-frame sequences with V and J called. These copies leave out some clones; in studies compared against another copy, an unresolved V gene accounts for under half, and the cause of the remainder is not known. This sample comprises around 150,000 clones, 92% of them detected only once. Approximately 3.3% of the sample comes from the top ten. Taken with the paper, the label for time point translates to: about 28 days (+/-7) after the second vaccine dose. The sequencing used peripheral blood, collected 28 days after the second AZD1222 dose. These receptors were taken from an adult who received the AZD1222 COVID-19 vaccine.

This chain joins TRBV5-6 and TRBJ2-7; either TRBD1 or TRBD2 may supply D (6 bases each). V shed 0 bases and J shed 2 bases, with 9 bases lying between them. The CDR3 length is 14 residues. CDR1 and CDR2 from the germline V gene are SGHDT and YYEEEE. CDR3 coding DNA: TGTGCCAGCAGCTTGGAGGGGGGCGCCTACGAGCAGTACTTC. As protein: CASSLEGGAYEQYF.

The rearrangement uses TRBV7-9 and TRBJ1-3; D not resolved. Germline loops: CDR1 SEHNR, CDR2 FQNEAQ (reference sequence). Trimming pared 0 bases from V and 0 bases from J, leaving 9 bases between. The length of the CDR3 is 16 residues. The CDR3 bases are TGTGCCAGCAGCTTAGCGCCACGTACCTCTGGAAACACCATATATTTT. Its translation: CASSLAPRTSGNTIYF.

The genes are TRBV19 and TRBJ1-1, with TRBD1 as a possible D gene (5 bases). The CDR3 has 13 residues. Trimming pared 9 bases from V and 4 bases from J, leaving 15 bases between. The germline gives CDR1 LNHDA, CDR2 SQIVND (reference sequence). The CDR3 sequence is CASCAGSRTEAFF. The CDR3 DNA is TGTGCCAGCTGCGCAGGGTCCCGCACTGAAGCTTTCTTT.

This chain connects TRBV27 to TRBJ2-3; possibly TRBD1 for D (6 bases). This CDR3 has 17 residues. Deletions cut 3 bases from V and 1 base from J, with 17 bases between. Looked up from germline, CDR1 is MNHEY and CDR2 is SMNVEV (reference sequence). The CDR3 DNA reads TGTGCCAGCAGTTTGGGAACAGGGCTCCTCGGCACAGATACGCAGTATTTT. It translates to CASSLGTGLLGTDTQYF.

The chain is built from TRBV5-4 and TRBJ2-3; tentatively, D is TRBD2 (5 bases). This CDR3 region has 14 residues. The V end lost 4 bases, the J end lost 4 bases, and 13 bases lay between the germline ends. Germline V gene lookup returns CDR1 SGHNT and CDR2 YYREEE (reference sequence). The CDR3 DNA sequence: TGTGCCAGCAGCGTTGATGGAGCGGCAGATACGCAGTATTTT. Protein: CASSVDGAADTQYF. The complete variable domain, with remaining parts taken from reference TRBV5-4 and TRBJ2-3, reads ETGVTQSPTHLIKTRGQQVTLRCSSQSGHNTVSWYQQALGQGPQFIFQYYREEENGRGNFPPRFSGLQFPNYSSELNVNALELDDSALYLCASSVDGAADTQYFGPGTRLTVL.

The chain couples TRBV6-5 to TRBJ1-2; a weak D match, TRBD1 (5 bases). V was pared by 6 bases and J by 2 bases, with 10 bases between. The germline V gene encodes CDR1 MNHEY and CDR2 SVGAGI. The CDR3 is made up of 13 amino acids. The CDR3 spells CASRRDYNYGYTF. The CDR3 nucleotides are TGTGCCAGCAGACGGGACTACAACTATGGCTACACCTTC.

This clone was seen a single time. V is TRBV6-5 and J is TRBJ2-1; D may be TRBD2 (5 bases). Germline V gene sequence: CDR1 MNHEY, CDR2 SVGAGI. Trimming left V 8 bases short and J 4 bases short, with 12 bases between. The CDR3 sequence is 13 residues long. This CDR3 is CASARGNYNEQFF. CDR3 DNA sequence: TGTGCCAGCGCCCGGGGTAATTACAATGAGCAGTTCTTC.

The chain carries TRBV24-1 and TRBJ1-2; a possible D gene is TRBD1 (5 bases). This CDR3 contains 14 residues. V was cut by 4 bases and J by 2 bases, with 10 bases left in between. CDR1 KGHDR and CDR2 SFDVKD come from the germline V gene. The CDR3 DNA follows: TGTGCCACCAGTGACCGGGACGGGAACTATGGCTACACCTTC. Translating gives CATSDRDGNYGYTF.

This clone was picked up one time. The genes are TRBV6-5 and TRBJ2-1; a weak D match, TRBD2 (6 bases). The CDR3 runs to 14 residues. Looked up from germline, CDR1 is MNHEY and CDR2 is SVGAGI. V was clipped by 8 bases and J by 6 bases, with 17 bases between them. The CDR3 region is CASLWGLNFNEQFF. DNA of the CDR3: TGTGCCAGCCTATGGGGACTGAACTTCAATGAGCAGTTCTTC.

A few counts support this clone. The V call is TRBV7-3, the J call TRBJ2-2; D ambiguous. The V gene lost 3 bases and the J gene lost 3 bases, with 5 bases spanning the gap. CDR1 is SGHTA and CDR2 is FQGTGA in the germline V gene. The CDR3 covers 13 residues. Here the CDR3 reads CASSFRDTGELFF. Here the CDR3 DNA reads TGTGCCAGCAGCTTTAGGGACACCGGGGAGCTGTTTTTT.

The CDR3 spells CASSPPTGGLRDTEAFF. For the CDR3, the DNA is TGTGCCAGCTCACCACCGACGGGGGGGCTTCGGGACACTGAAGCTTTCTTT. The chain is built from TRBV18 and TRBJ1-1; a possible D gene is TRBD1 (6 bases). Germline CDR1 KGHSH, CDR2 LQKENI. Trimming cost V 0 bases and J 3 bases, with 17 bases left between them. This CDR3 spans 17 amino acids.

The V gene is TRBV7-9, the J gene TRBJ2-7; D is perhaps TRBD1 (6 bases). This CDR3 is built from 13 residues. Trimming took 2 bases from V and 4 from J, leaving 9 bases between them. Germline CDR1 and CDR2: SEHNR and FQNEAQ (reference sequence). The CDR3 region has the DNA TGTGCCAGCAGCTTACCACAGGGTTACGAGCAGTACTTC. Its translation is CASSLPQGYEQYF.

The V call is TRBV15, the J call TRBJ2-7; tentative D call: TRBD2 (5 bases). The CDR3 runs 17 residues. Deletions cut 0 bases from V and 6 bases from J, with 21 bases between. In germline, CDR1 is LNHNV, CDR2 YYDKDF (reference sequence). CDR3 sequence: CATSRDLGSGGLGEQYF. DNA for the CDR3: TGTGCCACCAGCAGAGATCTAGGGAGCGGAGGACTTGGCGAGCAGTACTTC.

The chain carries TRBV4-3 and TRBJ1-2; the match to TRBD1 covers 7 bases. The CDR3 consists of 18 residues. Germline-derived CDR1 and CDR2 are LGHNA and YSLEER. V lost 4 bases to trimming and J lost 4 bases; unmatched junction nucleotides: 18. CDR3 loop: CASSRNPQTTGPAYGYTF. The CDR3 coding sequence is TGCGCCAGCAGCCGTAATCCCCAGACGACAGGGCCTGCCTATGGCTACACCTTC.

The gene calls are TRBV10-3 and TRBJ2-7; D is uncertain. The CDR3 consists of 18 residues. CDR1 and CDR2 (germline): ENHRY, SYGVKD. V lost 0 bases and J lost 2, with 20 bases in between. CDR3 residues: CAISESGASGQRPYEQYF. CDR3 sequence (DNA): TGTGCCATCAGTGAGTCAGGTGCCAGTGGGCAGCGTCCCTACGAGCAGTACTTC.

The chain uses TRBV3-1 (or the pseudogene TRBV3-2) and TRBJ2-1, with a possible D match to TRBD1 (6 bases). The CDR3 is 12 residues long. The germline V gene encodes CDR1 LGHDT and CDR2 YNNKEL (reference sequence). V was clipped by 5 bases and J by 8 bases, with 10 bases between them. The CDR3 nucleotides read TGTGCCAGCAGCATACAGGGCTATGAGCAGTTCTTC. Its translation is CASSIQGYEQFF.

J is TRBJ2-2 and V is TRBV21-1; the table's D gene call, TRBD1, was not cross checked with the DNA. TRBV21-1 is given as a pseudogene. This CDR3 has 18 residues. This CDR3 is CASSTKGQGDSNTGELFF. For the CDR3, the DNA is TGTGCCAGCAGCACTAAAGGACAAGGAGATTCGAACACCGGGGAGCTGTTTTTT.

The V gene is TRBV3-1 (or the pseudogene TRBV3-2), the J gene TRBJ2-1; 8 nucleotides align to TRBD2. This CDR3 comprises 16 residues. The J segment lost 4 bases and the V segment lost 2 bases, leaving 7 bases of the junction unmatched. Germline V gene sequence: CDR1 LGHDT, CDR2 YNNKEL (reference sequence). The DNA of the CDR3 is TGTGCCAGCAGCCAAACCCTAGCGGGCCGATACAATGAGCAGTTCTTC. As protein: CASSQTLAGRYNEQFF.